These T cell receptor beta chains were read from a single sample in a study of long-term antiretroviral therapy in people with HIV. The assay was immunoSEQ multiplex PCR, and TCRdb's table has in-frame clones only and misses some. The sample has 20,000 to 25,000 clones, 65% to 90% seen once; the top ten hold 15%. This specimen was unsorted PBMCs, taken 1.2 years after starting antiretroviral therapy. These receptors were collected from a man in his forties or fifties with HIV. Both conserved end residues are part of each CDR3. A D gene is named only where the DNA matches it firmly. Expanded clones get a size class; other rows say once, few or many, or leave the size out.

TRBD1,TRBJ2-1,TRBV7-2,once,CASSPRGQGWMNEQFF,TGTGCCAGCAGCCCTAGGGGGCAGGGGTGGATGAATGAGCAGTTCTTC
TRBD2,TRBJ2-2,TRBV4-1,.,CASSQVPLAGANTGELFF,TGCGCCAGCAGCCAAGTTCCGCTAGCGGGGGCAAACACCGGGGAGCTGTTTTTT
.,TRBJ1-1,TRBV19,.,CAIRPLGNTEAFF,TGTGCCATTCGGCCCCTCGGGAACACTGAAGCTTTCTTT
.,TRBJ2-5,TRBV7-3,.,CASSLRGGQDRQETQYF,TGTGCCAGCAGCTTAAGGGGGGGGCAGGACCGCCAAGAGACCCAGTACTTC
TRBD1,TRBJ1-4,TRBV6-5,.,CASSGTGVVEKLFF,TGTGCCAGCAGTGGGACAGGGGTGGTTGAAAAACTGTTTTTT
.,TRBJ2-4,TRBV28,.,CASSFRTVEIAKNIQYF,TGTGCCAGCAGTTTTAGGACAGTAGAAATAGCCAAAAACATTCAGTACTTC
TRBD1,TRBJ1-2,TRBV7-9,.,CASSRPGQLYGYTF,TGTGCCAGCAGCAGACCGGGACAGCTCTATGGCTACACCTTC
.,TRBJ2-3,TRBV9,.,CASSVADGQRGTDTQYF,TGTGCCAGCAGCGTAGCTGATGGGCAGCGGGGCACAGATACGCAGTATTTT
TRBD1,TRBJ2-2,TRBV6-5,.,CASSHRGNTGELFF,TGTGCCAGCAGTCACAGGGGTAACACCGGGGAGCTGTTTTTT
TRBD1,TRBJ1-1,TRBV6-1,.,CASNKQGSTEAFF,TGTGCCAGCAATAAACAGGGGAGCACTGAAGCTTTCTTT
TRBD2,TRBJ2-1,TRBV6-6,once,CASSYSVQRGAEQFF,TGTGCCAGCAGTTACTCAGTCCAGCGGGGGGCTGAGCAGTTCTTC